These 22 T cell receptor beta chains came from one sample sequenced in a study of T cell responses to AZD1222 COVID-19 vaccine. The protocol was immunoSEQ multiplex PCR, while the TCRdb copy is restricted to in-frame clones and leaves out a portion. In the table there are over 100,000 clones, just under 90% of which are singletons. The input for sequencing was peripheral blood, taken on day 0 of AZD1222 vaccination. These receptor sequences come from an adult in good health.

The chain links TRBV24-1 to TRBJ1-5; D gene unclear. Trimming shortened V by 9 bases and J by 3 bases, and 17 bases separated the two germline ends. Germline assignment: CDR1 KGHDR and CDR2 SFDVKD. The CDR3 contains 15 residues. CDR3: CATGTGRLTNQPQHF. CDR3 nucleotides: TGTGCCACCGGAACCGGACGTCTTACCAATCAGCCCCAGCATTTT.

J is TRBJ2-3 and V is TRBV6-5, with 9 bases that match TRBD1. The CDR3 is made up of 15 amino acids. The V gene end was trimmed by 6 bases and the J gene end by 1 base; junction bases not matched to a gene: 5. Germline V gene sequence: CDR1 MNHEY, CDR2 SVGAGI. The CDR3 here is CASRGTGKGTDTQYF. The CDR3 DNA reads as TGTGCCAGCAGGGGGACAGGGAAGGGCACAGATACGCAGTATTTT.

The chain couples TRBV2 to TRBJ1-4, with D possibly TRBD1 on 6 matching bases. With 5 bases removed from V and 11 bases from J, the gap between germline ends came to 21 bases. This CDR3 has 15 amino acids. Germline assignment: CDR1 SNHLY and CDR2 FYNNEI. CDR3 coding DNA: TGTGCCAGCAGTAAGGACAGTAGGAACTTTGGGAAACTGTTTTTT. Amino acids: CASSKDSRNFGKLFF.

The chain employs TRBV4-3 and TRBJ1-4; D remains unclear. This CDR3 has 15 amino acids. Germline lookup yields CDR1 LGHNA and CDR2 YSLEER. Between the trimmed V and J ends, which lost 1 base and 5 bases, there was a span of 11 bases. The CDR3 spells CASSQAAGLNEKLFF. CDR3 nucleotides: TGCGCCAGCAGCCAAGCGGCCGGATTAAATGAAAAACTGTTTTTT.

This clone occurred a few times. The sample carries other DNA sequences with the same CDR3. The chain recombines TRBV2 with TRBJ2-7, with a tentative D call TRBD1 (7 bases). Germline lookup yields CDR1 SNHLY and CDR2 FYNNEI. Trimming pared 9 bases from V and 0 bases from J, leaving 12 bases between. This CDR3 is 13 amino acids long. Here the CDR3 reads CARGGQSSYEQYF. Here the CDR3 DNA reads TGTGCCAGGGGGGGACAGAGCTCCTACGAGCAGTACTTC.

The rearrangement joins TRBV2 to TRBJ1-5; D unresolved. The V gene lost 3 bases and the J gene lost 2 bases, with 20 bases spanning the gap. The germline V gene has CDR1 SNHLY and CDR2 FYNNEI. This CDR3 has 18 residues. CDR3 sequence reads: CASSDGMRQARGNQPQHF. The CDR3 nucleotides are TGTGCCAGCAGTGATGGGATGAGGCAGGCTAGAGGCAATCAGCCCCAGCATTTT.

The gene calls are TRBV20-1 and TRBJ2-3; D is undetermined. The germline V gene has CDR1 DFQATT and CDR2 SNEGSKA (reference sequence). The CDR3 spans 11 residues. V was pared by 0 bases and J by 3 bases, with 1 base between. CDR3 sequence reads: CSARETDTQYF. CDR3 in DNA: TGCAGTGCTAGAGAGACAGATACGCAGTATTTT.

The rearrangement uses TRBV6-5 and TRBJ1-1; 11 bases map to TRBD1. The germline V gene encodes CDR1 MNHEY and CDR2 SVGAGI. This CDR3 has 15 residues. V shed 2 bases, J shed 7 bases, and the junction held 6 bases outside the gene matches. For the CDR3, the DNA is TGTGCCAGCAGTTACGCCGGGACAGGGGGTTATGAAGCTTTCTTT. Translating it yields CASSYAGTGGYEAFF.

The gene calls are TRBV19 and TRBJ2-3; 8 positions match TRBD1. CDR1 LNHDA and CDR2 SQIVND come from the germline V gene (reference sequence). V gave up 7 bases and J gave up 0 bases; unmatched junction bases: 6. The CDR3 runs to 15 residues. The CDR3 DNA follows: TGTGCCAGTAAAAGGACAGGGACAAGCACAGATACGCAGTATTTT. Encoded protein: CASKRTGTSTDTQYF. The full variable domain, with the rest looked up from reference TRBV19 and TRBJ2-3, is DGGITQSPKYLFRKEGQNVTLSCEQNLNHDAMYWYRQDPGQGLRLIYYSQIVNDFQKGDIAEGYSVSREKKESFPLTVTSAQKNPTAFYLCASKRTGTSTDTQYFGPGTRLTVL.

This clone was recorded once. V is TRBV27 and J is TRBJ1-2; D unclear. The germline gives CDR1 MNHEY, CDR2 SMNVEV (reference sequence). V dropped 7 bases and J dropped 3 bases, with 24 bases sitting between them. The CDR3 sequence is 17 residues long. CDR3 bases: TGTGCCAGCACCCCCTTAACCCGTGGCAGACAACACTATGGCTACACCTTC. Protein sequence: CASTPLTRGRQHYGYTF.

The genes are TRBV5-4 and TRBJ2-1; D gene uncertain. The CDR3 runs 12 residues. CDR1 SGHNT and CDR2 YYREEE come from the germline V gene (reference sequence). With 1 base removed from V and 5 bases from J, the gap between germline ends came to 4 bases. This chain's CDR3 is CASSLPNNEQFF. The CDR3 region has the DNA TGTGCCAGCAGCTTGCCCAACAATGAGCAGTTCTTC.

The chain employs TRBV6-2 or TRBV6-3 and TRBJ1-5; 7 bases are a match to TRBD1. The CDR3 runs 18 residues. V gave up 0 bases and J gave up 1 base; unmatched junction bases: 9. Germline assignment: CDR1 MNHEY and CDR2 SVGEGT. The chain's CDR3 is CASSYSSQEGASNQPQHF. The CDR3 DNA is TGTGCCAGCAGTTACTCATCCCAGGAGGGGGCGAGCAATCAGCCCCAGCATTTT.

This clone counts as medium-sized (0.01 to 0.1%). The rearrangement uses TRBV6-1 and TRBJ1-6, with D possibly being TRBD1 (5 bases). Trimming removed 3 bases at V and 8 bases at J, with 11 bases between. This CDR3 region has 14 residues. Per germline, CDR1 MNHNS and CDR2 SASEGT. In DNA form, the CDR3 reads TGTGCCAGCAGTGAGCCGACAGTTGATTCACCCCTCCACTTT. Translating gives CASSEPTVDSPLHF.

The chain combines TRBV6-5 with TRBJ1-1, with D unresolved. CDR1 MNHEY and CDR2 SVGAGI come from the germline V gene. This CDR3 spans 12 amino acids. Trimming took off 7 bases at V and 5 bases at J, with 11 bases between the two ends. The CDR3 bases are TGTGCCAGCACCCAAGGTGGGACTGAAGCTTTCTTT. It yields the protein CASTQGGTEAFF.

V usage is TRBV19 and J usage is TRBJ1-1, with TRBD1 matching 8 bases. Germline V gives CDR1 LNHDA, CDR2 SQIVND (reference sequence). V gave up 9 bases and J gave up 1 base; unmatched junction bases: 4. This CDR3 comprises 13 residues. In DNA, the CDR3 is TGTGCCAGCGACAGGGGCAGGAACACTGAAGCTTTCTTT. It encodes CASDRGRNTEAFF.

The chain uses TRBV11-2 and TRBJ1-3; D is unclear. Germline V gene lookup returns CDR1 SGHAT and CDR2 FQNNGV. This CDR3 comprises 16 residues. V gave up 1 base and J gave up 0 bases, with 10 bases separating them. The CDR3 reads CASSLVRAYSGNTIYF. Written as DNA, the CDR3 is TGTGCCAGCAGCTTAGTTCGGGCTTACTCTGGAAACACCATATATTTT.

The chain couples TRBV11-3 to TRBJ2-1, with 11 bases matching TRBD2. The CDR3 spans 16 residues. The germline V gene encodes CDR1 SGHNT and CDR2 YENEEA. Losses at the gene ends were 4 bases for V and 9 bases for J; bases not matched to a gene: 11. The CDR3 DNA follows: TGTGCCAGCAGCTCCGGGACTAGCGGCCCCGAGGGTGAGCAGTTCTTC. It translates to CASSSGTSGPEGEQFF.

CDR3 DNA: TGTGCCAGCAGACACCCGGCGGGAGGAAGCAATGAGCAGTTCTTC. It translates to CASRHPAGGSNEQFF. V usage is TRBV6-5 and J usage is TRBJ2-1; 8 nucleotides agree with TRBD2. The length of the CDR3 is 15 residues. V dropped 6 bases and J dropped 6; count of bases not matched to a gene: 10. Germline V CDR1 and CDR2: MNHEY, SVGAGI.

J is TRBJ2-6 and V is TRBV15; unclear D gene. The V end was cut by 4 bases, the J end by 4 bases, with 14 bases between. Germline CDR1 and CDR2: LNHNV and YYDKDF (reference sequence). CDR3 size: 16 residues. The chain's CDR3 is CATSTEHFPGANVLTF. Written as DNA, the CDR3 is TGTGCCACCAGCACGGAACATTTTCCAGGGGCCAACGTCCTGACTTTC.

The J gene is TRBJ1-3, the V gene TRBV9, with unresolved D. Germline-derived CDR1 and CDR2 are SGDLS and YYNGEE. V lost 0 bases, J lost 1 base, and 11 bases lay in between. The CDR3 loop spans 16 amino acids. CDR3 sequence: CASSVAPPSSGNTIYF. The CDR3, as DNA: TGTGCCAGCAGCGTAGCACCGCCATCTTCTGGAAACACCATATATTTT.

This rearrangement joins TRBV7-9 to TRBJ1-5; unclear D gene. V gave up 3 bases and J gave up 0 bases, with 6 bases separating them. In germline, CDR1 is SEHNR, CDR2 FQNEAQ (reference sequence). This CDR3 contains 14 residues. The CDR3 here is CASSFKGSNQPQHF. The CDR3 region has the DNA TGTGCCAGCAGCTTTAAGGGTAGCAATCAGCCCCAGCATTTT.

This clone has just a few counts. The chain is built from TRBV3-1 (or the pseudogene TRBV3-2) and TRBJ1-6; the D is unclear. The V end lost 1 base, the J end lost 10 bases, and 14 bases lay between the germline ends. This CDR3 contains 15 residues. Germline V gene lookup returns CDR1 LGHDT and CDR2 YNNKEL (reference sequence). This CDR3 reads CASSQVSAGDSPLHF. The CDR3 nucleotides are TGTGCCAGCAGCCAAGTATCGGCGGGTGACTCACCCCTCCACTTT.